One T cell receptor beta chain is described in this entry. Per the original data handling: Cell counts per sample came from amplifying reference gene primers. TCRdb's table, derived via immunoSEQ multiplex PCR, lists solely in-frame clones and lacks some. V, J and clone size derive from that table, while D and trimming were established from the DNA sequence. The sample has fewer than 150,000 clones; around 81% are singletons. Germline V gives CDR1 WSHSY, CDR2 SAAADI. J lost 2 bases, V lost 2 bases, and 5 bases had no gene match. This CDR3 is built from 17 residues. This sample is part of a study of blood T cell repertoires in COVID-19. Study details: Samples representing acute and convalescent COVID-19 were sourced from the United States, Italy and Spain. PBMCs, B-cell-depleted T cells, or T cells provided the cDNA or gDNA that made up the material.

Sample: peripheral blood. The V gene is TRBV10-2, the J gene TRBJ2-2, with 10 bases lining up with TRBD2. The clonotype was recovered from a human donor in a cohort sampled during active COVID-19. The DNA for the CDR3 is TGCGCCAGCAGTGAGATCCTAGCGGGAGCCAACACCGGGGAGCTGTTTTTT. Protein: CASSEILAGANTGELFF.